This note documents a single TCR beta chain sequence. What it binds is unknown. Generation of TCR cDNA used 5'RACE template switching (which added a universal primer site and UMIs). TCRdb re-called the 5' RACE reads with MiXCR, one entry per CDR3 protein. The repertoire includes about 260,000 distinct CDR3 sequences, 10% to 15% of them detected once, and roughly 0.5% sits in the top ten. This entry comes from a study of T cells after yellow fever vaccination. Study-wide context: Fractions of limited cellularity were prepared by means of SMART-Seq v4 Ultra Low Input. Whole-study results and caveats: The study re-detected most primary-vaccination clones after the booster (96% CD4, around 89% CD8). Though it reached lower strength, the secondary response hit its peak faster, day 5 versus 15.

V was pared by 4 bases and J by 6 bases, with 15 bases between. Germline V CDR1 and CDR2: SEHNR, FQNEAQ (reference sequence). This CDR3 has 15 amino acids. This TCR was recovered from a man younger than 45 who received the YFV17D yellow fever vaccine. The input for sequencing was CD4+ T cells sorted from PBMCs, taken 45 days after the yellow fever booster vaccination. The chain joins TRBV7-9 to TRBJ2-2; D could derive from TRBD1 or TRBD2 (5 bases each). The chain's CDR3 is CASSSPRGVSGELFF. CDR3 DNA sequence: TGTGCCAGCAGCTCACCACGAGGGGTATCCGGGGAGCTGTTTTTT. Complete variable domain (other parts from reference TRBV7-9 and TRBJ2-2): DTGVSQNPRHKITKRGQNVTFRCDPISEHNRLYWYRQTLGQGPEFLTYFQNEAQLEKSRLLSDRFSAERPKGSFSTLEIQRTEQGDSAMYLCASSSPRGVSGELFFGEGSRLTVL.